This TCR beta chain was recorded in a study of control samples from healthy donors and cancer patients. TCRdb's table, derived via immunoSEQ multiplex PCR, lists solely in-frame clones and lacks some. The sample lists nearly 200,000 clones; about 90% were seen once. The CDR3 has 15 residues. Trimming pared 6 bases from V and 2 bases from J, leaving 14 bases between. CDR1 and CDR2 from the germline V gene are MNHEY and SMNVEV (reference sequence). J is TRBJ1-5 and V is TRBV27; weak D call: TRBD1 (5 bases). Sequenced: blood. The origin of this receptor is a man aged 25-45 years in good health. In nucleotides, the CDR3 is TGTGCCAGCAGACAGCAAATACAGGGCAATCAGCCCCAGCATTTT. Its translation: CASRQQIQGNQPQHF.